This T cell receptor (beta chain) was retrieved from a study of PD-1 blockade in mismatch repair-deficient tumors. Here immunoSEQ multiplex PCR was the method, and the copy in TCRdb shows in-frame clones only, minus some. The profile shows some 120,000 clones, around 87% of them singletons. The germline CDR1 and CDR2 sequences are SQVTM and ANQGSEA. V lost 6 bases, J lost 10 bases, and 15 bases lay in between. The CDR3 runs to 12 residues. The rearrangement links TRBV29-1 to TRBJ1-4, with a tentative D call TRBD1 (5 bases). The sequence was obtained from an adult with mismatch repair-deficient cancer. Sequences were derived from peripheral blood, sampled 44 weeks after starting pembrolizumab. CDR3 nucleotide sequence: TGCAGCGTAACAGGCAATGGGGGAAAACTGTTTTTT. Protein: CSVTGNGGKLFF.